This TCR beta chain was identified in a study of blood T cell repertoires in COVID-19. The table came from immunoSEQ multiplex PCR; TCRdb's copy has only in-frame clones and leaves some out. The sample shows roughly 360,000 clones, 88% of them seen only once. The TCR originated in a woman under 40 with acute COVID-19. The sequenced sample consisted of PBMCs or T cells enriched from blood (not recorded which).

In DNA, the CDR3 is TGTGCCAGCTCCCAGGTTAACCACGAGCAGTACTTC. Its protein product is CASSQVNHEQYF. The genes are TRBV5-6 and TRBJ2-7; D gene unclear. This CDR3 has 12 residues. CDR1 and CDR2 (germline): SGHDT, YYEEEE. V dropped 7 bases and J dropped 5 bases, with 13 bases sitting between them.